The 2 T cell receptor beta chains below were found in one sample sequenced in a study of T cells expressing NK-cell markers. TCRdb reprocessed the 5' RACE reads, with one entry per CDR3 protein and no DNA. The listing contains about 380,000 distinct CDR3 sequences. The specimen was blood T cells: a sorted CD56 or NKG2C T cell subset, CD4+ or CD8+ T cells, or bulk PBMC T cells (not recorded which). The receptors derive from a man aged 18 to 69 in good health.

Here the CDR3 reads CSVEEARQAGRTTSYEQYF. The chain uses TRBV29-1 and TRBJ2-7; TCRdb's D gene call, TRBD1, goes unchecked for lack of DNA. Germline lookup yields CDR1 SQVTM and CDR2 ANQGSEA. The CDR3 is made up of 19 amino acids.

The V and J genes are TRBV29-1 and TRBJ1-2; TCRdb returns TRBD1, unconfirmable since there is no DNA. CDR3 length equals 14 residues. Germline loops: CDR1 SQVTM, CDR2 ANQGSEA. The CDR3: CSVRERGQIYGYTF.